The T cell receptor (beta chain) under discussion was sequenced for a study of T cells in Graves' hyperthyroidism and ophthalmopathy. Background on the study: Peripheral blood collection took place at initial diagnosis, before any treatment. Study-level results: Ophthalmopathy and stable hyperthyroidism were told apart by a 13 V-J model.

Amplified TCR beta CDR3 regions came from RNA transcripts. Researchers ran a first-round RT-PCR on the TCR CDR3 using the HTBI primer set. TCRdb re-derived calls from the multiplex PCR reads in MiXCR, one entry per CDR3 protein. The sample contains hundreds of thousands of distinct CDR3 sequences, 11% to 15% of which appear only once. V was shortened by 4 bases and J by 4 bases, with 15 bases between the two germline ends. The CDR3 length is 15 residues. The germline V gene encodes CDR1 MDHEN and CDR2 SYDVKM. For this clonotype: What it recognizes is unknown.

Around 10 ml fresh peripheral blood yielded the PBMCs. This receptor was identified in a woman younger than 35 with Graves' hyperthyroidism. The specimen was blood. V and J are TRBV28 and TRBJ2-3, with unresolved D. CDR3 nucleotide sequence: TGTGCCAGCAGTTCCCCGACGGCCCGCGCAGATACGCAGTATTTT. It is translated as CASSSPTARADTQYF. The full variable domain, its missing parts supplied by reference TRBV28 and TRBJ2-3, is DVKVTQSSRYLVKRTGEKVFLECVQDMDHENMFWYRQDPGLGLRLIYFSYDVKMKEKGDIPEGYSVSREKKERFSLILESASTNQTSMYLCASSSPTARADTQYFGPGTRLTVL.